Below are 24 T cell receptor beta chains sequenced from a single sample in a study of CD4 T cells in relation to SARS-CoV-2 and coronaviruses. These TCRs are of unknown antigen specificity. Here immunoSEQ multiplex PCR was the method, and the copy in TCRdb shows in-frame clones only, minus some. Of some 25,000 clones listed, more than 60% were seen once; the top ten hold around 9.3%. Before the COVID-19 pandemic, during about 2010-2018, CD4+ T cells were taken from unexposed donors. After about 11 days of culture, CD4+ T cells were isolated. The sample taken for sequencing was CD4+ T cells from PBMCs, cultured in vitro. These receptors originate from a human donor in good health.

The chain links TRBV5-6 to TRBJ2-3; D gene unclear. CDR1 SGHDT and CDR2 YYEEEE come from the germline V gene. This CDR3 has 15 residues. V was cut by 2 bases and J by 1 base, with 11 bases left in between. CDR3 sequence (DNA): TGTGCCAGCAGCTTCACTTGGCTGGGCACAGATACGCAGTATTTT. Encoded protein: CASSFTWLGTDTQYF.

This clone occurred once. The rearrangement joins TRBV21-1 to TRBJ2-5; the table's TRBD2 call for D was not verified on the DNA. TRBV21-1 is listed as a pseudogene. CDR3 length equals 16 residues. CDR3 sequence: CASSRKGGLAEETQYF. DNA of the CDR3: TGTGCCAGCAGCCGAAAGGGGGGACTAGCAGAAGAGACCCAGTACTTC.

The rearrangement links TRBV10-1 to TRBJ2-3; no definite D call. The germline gives CDR1 WNHNN, CDR2 SYGVQD (reference sequence). Trimming cost V 3 bases and J 2 bases, with 6 bases left between them. There are 13 residues in the CDR3. The CDR3 reads CASSEGPTDTQYF. The CDR3 nucleotides are TGCGCCAGCAGTGAAGGGCCCACAGATACGCAGTATTTT.

The V and J genes are TRBV3-1 (or the pseudogene TRBV3-2) and TRBJ1-1; the D is unclear. V was pared by 0 bases and J by 8 bases, with 10 bases between. The CDR3 spans 13 residues. CDR1 and CDR2 (germline): LGHDT, YNNKEL (reference sequence). The chain's CDR3 is CASSQEGWREAFF. DNA for the CDR3: TGTGCCAGCAGCCAAGAGGGATGGAGGGAAGCTTTCTTT.

The rearrangement uses TRBV7-3 and TRBJ2-3, with D possibly being TRBD1 (7 bases). Germline V lookup: CDR1 SGHTA, CDR2 FQGTGA. The ends were cut back, 9 bases at V and 3 bases at J, with 16 bases in the middle. There are 14 residues in the CDR3. The CDR3 loop is CASGPSGGTDTQYF. CDR3 in DNA: TGTGCCAGTGGACCCTCAGGGGGGACAGATACGCAGTATTTT.

This CDR3 reads CAISVGTANTGELFF. CDR3 sequence (DNA): TGTGCCATCAGTGTGGGGACAGCCAACACCGGGGAGCTGTTTTTT. The J gene is TRBJ2-2, the V gene TRBV10-3; TRBD1 aligns across 7 bases. The trim removed 4 bases at V and 2 bases at J, leaving 4 bases unmatched. The germline gives CDR1 ENHRY, CDR2 SYGVKD. The CDR3 has 15 amino acids.

This clone turned up a few times. The CDR3 region has the DNA TGTGCCAGCAGCTTGAAACAGGGGCGGGAGTACGAGCAGTACTTC. Protein product: CASSLKQGREYEQYF. The chain couples TRBV7-9 to TRBJ2-7; D assignment may be TRBD1 or TRBD2 (7 bases each). Germline CDR1 and CDR2: SEHNR and FQNEAQ (reference sequence). V lost 3 bases and J 4 bases, leaving 16 bases between the germline ends. This CDR3 contains 15 residues.

The genes are TRBV3-1 (or the pseudogene TRBV3-2) and TRBJ1-2; TRBD1 is a possible D gene (5 bases). This CDR3 comprises 15 residues. Trimming shortened V by 4 bases and J by 4 bases, and 16 bases separated the two germline ends. Germline CDR1 LGHDT, CDR2 YNNKEL (reference sequence). Written as DNA, the CDR3 is TGTGCCAGCAGCCCGCAAGCAGGACAAACCTATGGCTACACCTTC. This encodes CASSPQAGQTYGYTF.

This chain joins TRBV7-2 and TRBJ1-1, with TRBD1 as a possible D gene (5 bases). The CDR3 sequence is 15 residues long. Germline V gene sequence: CDR1 SGHTA, CDR2 FQGNSA. V was shortened by 5 bases and J by 0 bases, with 13 bases between the two germline ends. The CDR3 nucleotides are TGTGCCAGCAGCCCCGACCCGGGACTGAACACTGAAGCTTTCTTT. Translation gives CASSPDPGLNTEAFF.

The chain combines TRBV11-2 with TRBJ2-4, with 7 bases aligning to TRBD2. Germline V lookup: CDR1 SGHAT, CDR2 FQNNGV. V dropped 1 base and J dropped 5; count of bases not matched to a gene: 2. This CDR3 is 14 amino acids long. The CDR3 region is CASSLAGRENIQYF. CDR3 sequence (DNA): TGTGCCAGCAGCTTAGCGGGGAGGGAAAACATTCAGTACTTC. Together with reference TRBV11-2 and TRBJ2-4, the CDR3 gives the full variable domain: EAGVAQSPRYKIIEKRQSVAFWCNPISGHATLYWYQQILGQGPKLLIQFQNNGVVDDSQLPKDRFSAERLKGVDSTLKIQPAKLEDSAVYLCASSLAGRENIQYFGAGTRLSVL.

The gene calls are TRBV11-2 and TRBJ2-1; 8 bases are shared with TRBD2. This CDR3 has 14 residues. V lost 0 bases, J lost 8 bases, and 3 bases stayed unmatched. Germline assignment: CDR1 SGHAT and CDR2 FQNNGV. CDR3 coding DNA: TGTGCCAGCAGCTTAGAAAGGACTAGCTATGAGCAGTTCTTC. It specifies CASSLERTSYEQFF.

The CDR3 bases are TGTGCCAGTAGTAGGGACAGGGGCCCTGCCGGGGAGCTGTTTTTT. Translated, it gives CASSRDRGPAGELFF. The chain is built from TRBV19 and TRBJ2-2, with 10 bases identical to TRBD1. The CDR3 is 15 amino acids. V dropped 4 bases and J dropped 6; count of bases not matched to a gene: 5. CDR1 and CDR2 from the germline V gene are LNHDA and SQIVND (reference sequence). The full variable domain, with the rest looked up from reference TRBV19 and TRBJ2-2, is DGGITQSPKYLFRKEGQNVTLSCEQNLNHDAMYWYRQDPGQGLRLIYYSQIVNDFQKGDIAEGYSVSREKKESFPLTVTSAQKNPTAFYLCASSRDRGPAGELFFGEGSRLTVL.

The genes are TRBV1 and TRBJ2-3; the table assigns TRBD2, which was not confirmed against the DNA. TRBV1 constitutes a pseudogene. This CDR3 is 14 amino acids long. The CDR3 protein is CTSSEAVYTDTQYF. CDR3 nucleotides: TGCACCAGCAGCGAAGCGGTTTACACAGATACGCAGTATTTT.

There are a few counts of this clone. For the CDR3, the DNA is TGCGCCAGCAGCTCTGGACAGGGGTGGGACGAGCAGTACTTC. This gives the protein CASSSGQGWDEQYF. The gene calls are TRBV5-1 and TRBJ2-7; 9 bases agree with TRBD1. Germline loops: CDR1 SGHRS, CDR2 YFSETQ. The CDR3 runs 14 residues. Germline trimming cut 3 bases from V and 5 bases from J; bases unmatched to any gene: 6. The complete variable domain, with remaining parts taken from reference TRBV5-1 and TRBJ2-7, reads KAGVTQTPRYLIKTRGQQVTLSCSPISGHRSVSWYQQTPGQGLQFLFEYFSETQRNKGNFPGRFSGRQFSNSRSEMNVSTLELGDSALYLCASSSGQGWDEQYFGPGTRLTVT.

The chain joins TRBV11-2 to TRBJ1-1; the match to TRBD1 covers 10 bases. Germline V CDR1 and CDR2: SGHAT, FQNNGV. The CDR3 is 16 residues long. With 4 bases clipped from V and 1 base from J, the junction kept 6 bases outside the gene matches. The CDR3 loop reads CASSWGTGEGNTEAFF. CDR3 coding DNA: TGTGCCAGCAGCTGGGGGACAGGGGAAGGGAACACTGAAGCTTTCTTT.

This chain links TRBV3-1 (or the pseudogene TRBV3-2) with TRBJ2-3, with D hard to call. V lost 5 bases to trimming and J lost 5 bases, with 8 bases between them. The germline CDR1 and CDR2 sequences are LGHDT and YNNKEL (reference sequence). There are 12 residues in the CDR3. The CDR3 nucleotides read TGTGCCAGCAGCTCCCGCCTAGATACGCAGTATTTT. As protein: CASSSRLDTQYF.

The genes are TRBV30 and TRBJ1-2, with a weak D call TRBD1 (5 bases). V lost 0 bases, J lost 6 bases, and 11 bases lay in between. This CDR3 comprises 13 residues. Germline V gene sequence: CDR1 GTSNPN, CDR2 SVGIG (reference sequence). DNA of the CDR3: TGTGCCTGGAGTGTACGGCCAGGGCATGGCTACACCTTC. Its protein product is CAWSVRPGHGYTF. The entire variable domain, with the rest obtained from reference TRBV30 and TRBJ1-2, is as follows: SQTIHQWPATLVQPVGSPLSLECTVEGTSNPNLYWYRQAAGRGLQLLFYSVGIGQISSEVPQNLSASRPQDRQFILSSKKLLLSDSGFYLCAWSVRPGHGYTFGSGTRLTVV.

This sequence joins TRBV7-8 and TRBJ1-1; TRBD1 is a possible D gene (6 bases). Trimming took 3 bases from V and 7 from J, leaving 15 bases between them. The CDR3 sequence is 14 residues long. Germline lookup yields CDR1 SGHVS and CDR2 FQNEAQ. The CDR3 DNA sequence: TGTGCCAGCAGCTTTCGAGGACAGTCGGGTGAAGCTTTCTTT. Translating gives CASSFRGQSGEAFF.

The chain uses TRBV7-2 and TRBJ1-1, with D tentatively TRBD1 (5 bases). The CDR3 totals 13 residues. V gave up 2 bases and J gave up 5 bases, with 9 bases separating them. Germline V gene sequence: CDR1 SGHTA, CDR2 FQGNSA. The CDR3 region has the DNA TGTGCCAGCAGCTTATGGGGGGGAACTGAAGCTTTCTTT. This encodes CASSLWGGTEAFF.

The rearrangement joins TRBV5-1 to TRBJ2-7, with D possibly being TRBD2 (5 bases). The V end lost 4 bases, the J end lost 1 base, and 27 bases lay between the germline ends. Germline values: CDR1 SGHRS, CDR2 YFSETQ. CDR3 length: 19 amino acids. The CDR3 loop is CASSRNGVVLRDKSYEQYF. CDR3 nucleotides: TGCGCCAGCAGCCGGAACGGCGTCGTCTTACGGGATAAATCCTACGAGCAGTACTTC.

This rearrangement joins TRBV7-2 to TRBJ1-6; TRBD1 aligns across 7 bases. CDR1 is SGHTA, CDR2 FQGNSA, per germline. The ends lost 5 bases at V and 7 bases at J; junction bases unmatched: 2. There are 13 residues in the CDR3. In DNA, the CDR3 is TGTGCCAGCAGCGAGGACAGGAATTCACCCCTCCACTTT. Protein product: CASSEDRNSPLHF.

This chain joins TRBV14 and TRBJ1-1, with a possible D match to TRBD1 (5 bases). Trimming removed 4 bases at V and 0 bases at J, with 9 bases between. The germline V gene encodes CDR1 SGHDN and CDR2 FVKESK. This CDR3 has 14 amino acids. CDR3 nucleotides: TGTGCCAGCAGCCTGGGACGGGTGAACACTGAAGCTTTCTTT. It is translated as CASSLGRVNTEAFF.

This clone was seen a few times. The chain combines TRBV19 with TRBJ2-1; 8 positions match TRBD2. Trimming at V came to 9 bases and at J to 0 bases, leaving 4 bases not matched to a gene. The CDR3 sequence is 14 residues long. Germline-derived CDR1 and CDR2 are LNHDA and SQIVND (reference sequence). The CDR3 coding sequence is TGTGCCAGCGCCGGGACTAGCTCCTACAATGAGCAGTTCTTC. This sequence encodes CASAGTSSYNEQFF.

V gene TRBV30 combines with J gene TRBJ1-5; TRBD1 is a possible D gene (6 bases). Trimming left V 1 base short and J 2 bases short, with 12 bases between. Germline V gene lookup returns CDR1 GTSNPN and CDR2 SVGIG (reference sequence). There are 15 residues in the CDR3. The CDR3 coding sequence is TGTGCCTGGAGTGAGACAGGAAAGCGCAATCAGCCCCAGCATTTT. Translation gives CAWSETGKRNQPQHF.